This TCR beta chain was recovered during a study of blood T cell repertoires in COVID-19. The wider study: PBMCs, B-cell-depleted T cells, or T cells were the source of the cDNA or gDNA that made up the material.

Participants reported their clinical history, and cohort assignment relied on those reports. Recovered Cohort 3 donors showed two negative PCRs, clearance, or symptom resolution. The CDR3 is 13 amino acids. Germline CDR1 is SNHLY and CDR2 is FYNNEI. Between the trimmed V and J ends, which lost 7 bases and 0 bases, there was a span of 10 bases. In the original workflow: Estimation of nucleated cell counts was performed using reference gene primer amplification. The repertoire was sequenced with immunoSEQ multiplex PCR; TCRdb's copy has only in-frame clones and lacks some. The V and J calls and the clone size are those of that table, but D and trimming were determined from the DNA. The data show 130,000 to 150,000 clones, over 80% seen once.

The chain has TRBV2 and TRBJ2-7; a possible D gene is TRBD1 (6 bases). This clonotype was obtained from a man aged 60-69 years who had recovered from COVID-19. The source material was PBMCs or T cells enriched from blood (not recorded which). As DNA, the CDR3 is TGTGCCAGCAACTTCAGGGGCTCCTACGAGCAGTACTTC. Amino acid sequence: CASNFRGSYEQYF.